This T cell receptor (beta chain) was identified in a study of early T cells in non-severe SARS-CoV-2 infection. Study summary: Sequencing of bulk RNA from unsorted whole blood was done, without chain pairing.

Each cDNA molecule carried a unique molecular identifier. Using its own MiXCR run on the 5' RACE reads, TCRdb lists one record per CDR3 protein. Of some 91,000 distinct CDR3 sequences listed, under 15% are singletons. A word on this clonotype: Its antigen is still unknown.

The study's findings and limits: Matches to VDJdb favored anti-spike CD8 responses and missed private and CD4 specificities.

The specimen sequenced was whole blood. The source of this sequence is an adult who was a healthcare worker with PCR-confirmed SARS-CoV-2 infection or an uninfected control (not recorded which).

The chain's CDR3 is CATSRELINEQFF. In DNA, the CDR3 is TGTGCCACCAGCAGAGAATTGATAAATGAGCAGTTCTTC. V and J are TRBV15 and TRBJ2-1; the D is unclear. Germline assignment: CDR1 LNHNV and CDR2 YYDKDF (reference sequence). The germline V and J ends were trimmed by 0 bases and 7 bases, with 7 bases remaining between them. The CDR3 extends over 13 amino acids.